The present entry profiles one T cell receptor (beta chain) with its context. Its antigen remains unidentified. The PCR made use of 60 Vbeta and 13 Jbeta primers. This table comes from immunoSEQ multiplex PCR, and its TCRdb copy is limited to in-frame clones, with some not included. The sample includes about 82,000 clones, around 70% seen only once; the top ten take around 6.5%. The data were taken from a study of cytomegalovirus exposure and HLA in healthy donors. Study results and caveats: Rarity held for most TCR sequences, but there were some public TCRs that occurred in many donors. According to a later analysis, most TCR beta chains associated with CMV appeared HLA-restricted. In a later analysis, HLA-associated beta chains showed higher expansion and lower generation probabilities than comparable chains.

Sequenced: PBMCs. This receptor was identified in a woman aged 50 to 60 in good health and CMV-seropositive.

Here the CDR3 DNA reads TGTGCCAGCAGCTTCTATAGTGTCGTTTCCGCCGAAGCTTTCTTT. Amino acids: CASSFYSVVSAEAFF. The chain links TRBV5-6 to TRBJ1-1; D ambiguous. Looked up from germline, CDR1 is SGHDT and CDR2 is YYEEEE. The V gene lost 2 bases and the J gene lost 8 bases, with 19 bases spanning the gap. This CDR3 has 15 amino acids.